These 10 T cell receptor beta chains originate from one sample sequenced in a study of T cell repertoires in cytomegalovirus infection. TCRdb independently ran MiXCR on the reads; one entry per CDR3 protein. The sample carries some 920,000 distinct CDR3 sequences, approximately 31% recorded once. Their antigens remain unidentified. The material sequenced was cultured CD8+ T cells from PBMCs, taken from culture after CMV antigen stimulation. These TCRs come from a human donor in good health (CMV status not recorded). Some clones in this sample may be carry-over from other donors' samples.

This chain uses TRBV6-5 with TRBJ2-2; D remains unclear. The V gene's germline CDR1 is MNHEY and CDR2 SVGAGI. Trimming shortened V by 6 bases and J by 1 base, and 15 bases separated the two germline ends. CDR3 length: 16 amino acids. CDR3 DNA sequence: TGTGCCAGCAGCCCGACCCCCCTGGGGAACACCGGGGAGCTGTTTTTT. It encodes CASSPTPLGNTGELFF.

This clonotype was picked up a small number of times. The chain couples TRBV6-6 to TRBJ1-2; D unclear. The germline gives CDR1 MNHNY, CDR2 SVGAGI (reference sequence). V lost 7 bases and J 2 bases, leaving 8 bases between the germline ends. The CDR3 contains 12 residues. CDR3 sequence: CASTQTNYGYTF. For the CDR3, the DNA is TGTGCCAGCACCCAGACGAACTATGGCTACACCTTC.

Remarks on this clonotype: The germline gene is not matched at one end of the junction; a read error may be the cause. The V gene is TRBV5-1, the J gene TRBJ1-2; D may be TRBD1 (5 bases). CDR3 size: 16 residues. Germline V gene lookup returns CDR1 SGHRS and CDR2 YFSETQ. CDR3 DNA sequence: TGCGCCAACAGCTTGTCCGGAGAGGGGCGACACTATGGCTACACCTTC. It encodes CANSLSGEGRHYGYTF.

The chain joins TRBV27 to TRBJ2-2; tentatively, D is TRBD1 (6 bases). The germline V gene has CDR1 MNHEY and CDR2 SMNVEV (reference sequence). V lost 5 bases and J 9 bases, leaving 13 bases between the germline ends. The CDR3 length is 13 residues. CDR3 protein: CASSPAQGRELFF. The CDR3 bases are TGTGCCAGCAGTCCAGCTCAGGGGCGGGAGCTGTTTTTT.

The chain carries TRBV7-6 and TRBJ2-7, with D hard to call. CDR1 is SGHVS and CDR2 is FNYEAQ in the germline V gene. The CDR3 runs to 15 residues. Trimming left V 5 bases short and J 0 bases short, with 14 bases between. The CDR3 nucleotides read TGTGCCAGCAGCCAAAGGCCCCTAAGCTCCTACGAGCAGTACGTC. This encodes CASSQRPLSSYEQYV.

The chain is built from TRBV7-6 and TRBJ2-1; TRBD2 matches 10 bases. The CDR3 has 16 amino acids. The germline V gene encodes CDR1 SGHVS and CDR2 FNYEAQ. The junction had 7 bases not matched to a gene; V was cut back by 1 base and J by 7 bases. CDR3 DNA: TGTGCCAGCAGCTTAGAGACAGCGGGGGGGCTAAATGAGCAGTTCTTC. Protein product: CASSLETAGGLNEQFF.

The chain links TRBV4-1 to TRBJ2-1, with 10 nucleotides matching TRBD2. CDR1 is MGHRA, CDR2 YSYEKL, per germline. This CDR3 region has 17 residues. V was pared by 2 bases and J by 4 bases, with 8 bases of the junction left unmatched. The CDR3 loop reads CASSQIAGLATYNEQFF. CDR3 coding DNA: TGCGCCAGCAGCCAAATCGCGGGACTAGCGACATACAATGAGCAGTTCTTC.

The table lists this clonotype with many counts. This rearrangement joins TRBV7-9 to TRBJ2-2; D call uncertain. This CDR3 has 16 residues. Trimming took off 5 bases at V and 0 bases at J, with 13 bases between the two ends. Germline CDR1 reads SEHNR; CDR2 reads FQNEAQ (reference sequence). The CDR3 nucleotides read TGTGCCAGCAGCCCACGACAAGGAACGAACACCGGGGAGCTGTTTTTT. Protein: CASSPRQGTNTGELFF.

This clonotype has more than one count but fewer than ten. The CDR3 sequence is CASSSTGTRYEQYF. The CDR3, as DNA: TGTGCCAGCAGCTCAACCGGGACTAGGTACGAGCAGTACTTC. This chain uses TRBV7-9 with TRBJ2-7; the match to TRBD2 covers 8 bases. The CDR3 is 14 amino acids. Germline V gene data show CDR1 as SEHNR and CDR2 as FQNEAQ (reference sequence). Losses at the gene ends were 4 bases for V and 4 bases for J; bases not matched to a gene: 6.

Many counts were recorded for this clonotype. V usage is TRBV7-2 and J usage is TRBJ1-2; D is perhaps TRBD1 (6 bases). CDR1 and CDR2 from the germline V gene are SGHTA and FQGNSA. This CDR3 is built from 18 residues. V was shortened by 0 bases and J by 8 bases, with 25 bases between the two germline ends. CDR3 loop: CASSLAKSGHSVVSGYTF. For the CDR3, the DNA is TGTGCCAGCAGCTTAGCGAAGTCGGGACACTCGGTGGTGAGCGGCTACACCTTC.